This T cell receptor (beta chain) was documented in a study of T cell clonality in common variable immunodeficiency. Overall study results and limits: Reportedly, TCR beta sequences from common variable immunodeficiency showed fewer deletions and N-nucleotide insertions. CVID subjects shared fewer TCRbeta clones than healthy controls did.

V gave up 3 bases and J gave up 3 bases, with 17 bases separating them. The V gene's germline CDR1 is LNHDA and CDR2 SQIVND (reference sequence). The CDR3 has 16 amino acids. The table came from immunoSEQ multiplex PCR; TCRdb's copy has only in-frame clones and leaves some out. This sample shows 80,000 or so clones and no singletons; 0.8% rests with the ten largest. Blood samples were heparinized, roughly 5 to 8.5 ml per donor. This clone has a count of ten or more. No antigen is known for it. The observed sequence ends 3 residues before the CDR3 terminus, with the missing tail filled in from the germline J gene.

Sequencing was performed on peripheral blood mononuclear cells. The sequence was obtained from a person aged 18 to 75 in good health. The J gene is TRBJ2-5, the V gene TRBV19; D not resolved. CDR3: CASSIGGGTAEETQYF. The sequenced part of the CDR3 DNA is TGTGCCAGTAGTATCGGCGGCGGAACTGCGGAAGAGACC. Full variable domain (rest looked up from reference TRBV19 and TRBJ2-5): DGGITQSPKYLFRKEGQNVTLSCEQNLNHDAMYWYRQDPGQGLRLIYYSQIVNDFQKGDIAEGYSVSREKKESFPLTVTSAQKNPTAFYLCASSIGGGTAEETQYFGPGTRLLVL.